This entry lists 15 T cell receptor beta chains sequenced from one sample in a study of shared clonotypes between healthy human individuals (dated by TCRdb to about 2020). The library was built by means of the immunoSEQ multiplex PCR assay. TCRdb took this table from immuneACCESS and kept in-frame rearrangements with V and J called. Such tables lack part of the clones; where checked against another copy, unresolved V genes explain under half of the gap, and the rest is unexplained. The sample profile shows 2,500,000 or so clones; about 92% of them were found once. Of the sample, over 0.12% falls within the top ten clones. Material: naive CD4+ T cells sorted from blood. What the cell subset or site label conveys for this sample: CD45RA+ positively selected. The receptor set was obtained from a man younger than 30 in good health.

The chain uses TRBV6-5 and TRBJ2-2, with D perhaps matching TRBD1 (5 bases). The V and J ends lost 6 bases and 6 bases respectively, with 14 bases between them. The CDR3 runs to 14 residues. CDR1 MNHEY and CDR2 SVGAGI come from the germline V gene. As DNA, the CDR3 is TGTGCCAGCAGCCCCAGGGTATACGCCGGGGAGCTGTTTTTT. Amino acids: CASSPRVYAGELFF.

J is TRBJ2-7 and V is TRBV5-4; 11 bases are a match to TRBD2. The CDR3 totals 15 residues. V was pared by 4 bases and J by 4 bases, with 7 bases of the junction left unmatched. Germline CDR1 is SGHNT and CDR2 is YYREEE (reference sequence). CDR3 in amino acids: CASSRQASGRYEQYF. CDR3 in DNA: TGTGCCAGCAGCCGGCAGGCTAGCGGGAGGTACGAGCAGTACTTC.

Regarding this clone: This specimen includes other DNA sequences encoding the same CDR3. The chain carries TRBV5-1 and TRBJ1-3, with D uncertain. The CDR3 runs to 15 residues. Germline V gene lookup returns CDR1 SGHRS and CDR2 YFSETQ. V was shortened by 0 bases and J by 0 bases, with 7 bases between the two germline ends. CDR3 in DNA: TGCGCCAGCAGCTTGGCCCCTGGCTCTGGAAACACCATATATTTT. This codes for CASSLAPGSGNTIYF.

The chain uses TRBV6-5 and TRBJ2-1, with D possibly TRBD1 on 7 matching bases. V dropped 6 bases and J dropped 4 bases, with 13 bases sitting between them. Germline loops: CDR1 MNHEY, CDR2 SVGAGI. The CDR3 consists of 14 residues. CDR3: CASSQGGGYNEQFF. The CDR3 DNA reads TGTGCCAGCAGCCAGGGGGGTGGGTACAATGAGCAGTTCTTC.

This rearrangement joins TRBV30 to TRBJ2-3; D may correspond to TRBD1 or TRBD2 (6 bases each). The germline V gene encodes CDR1 GTSNPN and CDR2 SVGIG (reference sequence). Trimming shortened V by 1 base and J by 4 bases, and 12 bases separated the two germline ends. CDR3 size: 14 residues. CDR3 nucleotides: TGTGCCTGGAGTGGGGGGGCACTCGCAGATACGCAGTATTTT. This translates into CAWSGGALADTQYF.

This rearrangement joins TRBV6-1 to TRBJ1-2; TRBD1 matches 9 bases. V shed 4 bases, J shed 3 bases, and the junction held 3 bases outside the gene matches. The CDR3 loop spans 14 amino acids. From germline, CDR1 is MNHNS and CDR2 SASEGT. The CDR3 DNA reads as TGTGCCAGCAGTGTAAGGACAGGGGACTATGGCTACACCTTC. This sequence encodes CASSVRTGDYGYTF.

V is TRBV30 and J is TRBJ2-1; possibly TRBD1 or TRBD2 for D (5 bases each). Germline CDR1 reads GTSNPN; CDR2 reads SVGIG (reference sequence). The germline V and J ends were trimmed by 2 bases and 5 bases, with 16 bases remaining between them. The CDR3 length is 15 residues. Here the CDR3 reads CAWSYRRVGDNEQFF. CDR3 coding DNA: TGTGCCTGGAGTTATCGCAGGGTGGGGGACAATGAGCAGTTCTTC.

This chain joins TRBV7-9 and TRBJ2-7, with 7 bases lining up with TRBD1. The V segment lost 5 bases and the J segment 0 bases; nucleotides outside the gene matches: 4. There are 14 residues in the CDR3. CDR1 is SEHNR and CDR2 is FQNEAQ in the germline V gene (reference sequence). CDR3 residues: CASSGGQASYEQYF. DNA of the CDR3: TGTGCCAGCAGCGGCGGACAGGCCTCCTACGAGCAGTACTTC. Together with reference TRBV7-9 and TRBJ2-7, the CDR3 gives the full variable domain: DTGVSQNPRHKITKRGQNVTFRCDPISEHNRLYWYRQTLGQGPEFLTYFQNEAQLEKSRLLSDRFSAERPKGSFSTLEIQRTEQGDSAMYLCASSGGQASYEQYFGPGTRLTVT.

Note on this clone: Other DNA sequences in the same sample also yield this CDR3. The chain carries TRBV5-1 and TRBJ2-5; 14 bases align to TRBD2. The junction had 4 bases not matched to a gene; V was cut back by 4 bases and J by 2 bases. Germline assignment: CDR1 SGHRS and CDR2 YFSETQ. The CDR3 totals 16 residues. In nucleotides, the CDR3 is TGCGCCAGCAGCCCCGGACTAGCGGGAGGTCAAGAGACCCAGTACTTC. Its translation is CASSPGLAGGQETQYF.

This clone was detected only once. The chain combines TRBV10-3 with TRBJ2-3, with 9 bases aligning to TRBD1. J was trimmed by 3 bases and V by 8 bases; bases with no gene match: 6. Germline assignment: CDR1 ENHRY and CDR2 SYGVKD. The CDR3 length is 14 residues. The CDR3 protein is CAIGGTGNTDTQYF. DNA for the CDR3: TGTGCCATCGGCGGGACAGGGAATACAGATACGCAGTATTTT.

This chain joins TRBV9 and TRBJ2-5, with 9 bases matching TRBD1. The end of the DNA is better explained by TRBJ2-7, so the J call may be wrong. The CDR3 consists of 15 residues. Germline V gives CDR1 SGDLS, CDR2 YYNGEE. The CDR3 reads CASSSRTGASYEQYF. CDR3 DNA sequence: TGTGCCAGCAGCTCAAGGACAGGGGCCTCCTACGAGCAGTACTTC.

The chain is built from TRBV2 and TRBJ2-7; 10 bases line up with TRBD1. CDR1 and CDR2 from the germline V gene are SNHLY and FYNNEI. V shed 6 bases, J shed 2 bases, and the junction held 7 bases outside the gene matches. The CDR3 contains 15 residues. As DNA, the CDR3 is TGTGCCAGCAGAGAGGACGGGACAGGGGCCTACGAGCAGTACTTC. Amino acid sequence: CASREDGTGAYEQYF.

The chain recombines TRBV14 with TRBJ2-5; TRBD1 might be the D (5 bases). CDR3 length equals 15 residues. Trimming removed 3 bases at V and 2 bases at J, with 13 bases between. The germline CDR1 and CDR2 sequences are SGHDN and FVKESK. The CDR3: CASSHRVVRQETQYF. CDR3 sequence (DNA): TGTGCCAGCAGCCACAGGGTGGTTCGTCAAGAGACCCAGTACTTC.

The V gene is TRBV2, the J gene TRBJ2-5; 8 bases align to TRBD2. Germline CDR1 is SNHLY and CDR2 is FYNNEI. J gave up 5 bases and V 7 bases, and 9 bases lay outside the gene matches. The CDR3 sequence is 14 residues long. CDR3: CASTTGLARETQYF. The CDR3 DNA reads as TGTGCCAGCACTACCGGACTAGCTCGGGAGACCCAGTACTTC.

This sequence joins TRBV7-9 and TRBJ1-1; D might be TRBD1 (6 bases). With 5 bases removed from V and 4 bases from J, the gap between germline ends came to 11 bases. CDR1 SEHNR and CDR2 FQNEAQ come from the germline V gene (reference sequence). The CDR3 totals 13 residues. This CDR3 reads CASSRLQGTEAFF. DNA of the CDR3: TGTGCCAGCAGCCGACTACAGGGCACTGAAGCTTTCTTT.